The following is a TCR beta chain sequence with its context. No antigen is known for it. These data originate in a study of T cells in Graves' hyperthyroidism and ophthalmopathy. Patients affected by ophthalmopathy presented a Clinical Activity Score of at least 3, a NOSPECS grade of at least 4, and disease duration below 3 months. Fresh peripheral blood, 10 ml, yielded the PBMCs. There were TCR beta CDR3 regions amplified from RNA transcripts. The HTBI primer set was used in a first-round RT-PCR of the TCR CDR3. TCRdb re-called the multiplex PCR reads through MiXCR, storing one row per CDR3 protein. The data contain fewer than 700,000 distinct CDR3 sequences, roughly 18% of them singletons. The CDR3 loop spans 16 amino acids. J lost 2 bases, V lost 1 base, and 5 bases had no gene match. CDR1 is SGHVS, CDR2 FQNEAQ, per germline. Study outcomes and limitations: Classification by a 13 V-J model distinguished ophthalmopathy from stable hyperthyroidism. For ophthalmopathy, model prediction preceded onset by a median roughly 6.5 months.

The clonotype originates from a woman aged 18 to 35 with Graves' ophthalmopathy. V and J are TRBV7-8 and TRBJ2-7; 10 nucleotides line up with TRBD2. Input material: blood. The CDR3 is CASSLDSGRLTYEQYF. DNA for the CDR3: TGTGCCAGCAGCTTAGATAGCGGGAGGTTAACCTACGAGCAGTACTTC.